This TCR beta chain derives from a study of CD8 T cells in Susac syndrome. The RNA input was about 0.5 to 1 ug, and it was reverse transcribed with random hexamers. TCRdb re-called the immunoSEQ multiplex PCR reads with MiXCR, one entry per CDR3 protein. The sample lists 180,000 or so distinct CDR3 sequences; around 96% were seen once. The specimen was CD4+ T cells from PBMCs. This receptor was obtained from a human donor with multiple sclerosis.

CDR3: CAISFSDEQFF. The CDR3 bases are TGTGCCATCAGTTTTTCAGATGAGCAGTTCTTC. The gene calls are TRBV10-3 and TRBJ2-1; D gene uncertain. The CDR3 has 11 amino acids. Germline CDR1 and CDR2: ENHRY and SYGVKD. Trimming shortened V by 5 bases and J by 8 bases, and 7 bases separated the two germline ends.